This T cell receptor (beta chain) is drawn from a study of CD8+ T cells in alopecia areata. V was trimmed by 3 bases and J by 0 bases, leaving 18 bases between them. The CDR3 is made up of 17 amino acids. The germline V gene has CDR1 MNHEY and CDR2 SMNVEV (reference sequence). Once RNA had been extracted, it was reverse transcribed into cDNA to act as the sequencing template. Profiled with immunoSEQ multiplex PCR; TCRdb holds only in-frame clones, not every one. Of roughly 250,000 clones detected, 67% appear once; the ten largest clones hold 1% to 1.5%. The sequencing here drew on CD4+ T cells sorted from blood, taken at week 0. This rearrangement joins TRBV27 to TRBJ2-7; D is undetermined. The source of this sequence is a human donor with alopecia areata. CDR3 residues: CASSFDHRARNSYEQYF. In nucleotides, the CDR3 is TGTGCCAGCAGTTTCGATCATCGGGCGAGGAACTCCTACGAGCAGTACTTC.